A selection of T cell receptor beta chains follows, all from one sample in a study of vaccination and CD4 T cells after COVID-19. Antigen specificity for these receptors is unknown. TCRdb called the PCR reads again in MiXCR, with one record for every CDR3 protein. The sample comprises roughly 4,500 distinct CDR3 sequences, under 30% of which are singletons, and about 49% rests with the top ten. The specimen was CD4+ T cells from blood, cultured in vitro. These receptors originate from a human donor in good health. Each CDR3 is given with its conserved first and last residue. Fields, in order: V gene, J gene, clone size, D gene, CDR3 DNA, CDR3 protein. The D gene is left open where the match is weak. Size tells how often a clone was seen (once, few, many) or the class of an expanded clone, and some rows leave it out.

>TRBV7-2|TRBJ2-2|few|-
TGTGCCAGCAGGGGGATCGCGAACACCGGGGAGCTGTTTTTT
CASRGIANTGELFF
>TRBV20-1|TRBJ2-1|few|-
TGCAGTGCTAGACAGCGGGTCATCCACAATGAGCAGTTCTTC
CSARQRVIHNEQFF
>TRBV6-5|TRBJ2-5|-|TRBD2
TGTGCCAGCAGTTCGGCGCTAGCGGGGATGCAAGAGACCCAGTACTTC
CASSSALAGMQETQYF
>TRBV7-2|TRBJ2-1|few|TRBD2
TGTGCCAGCAGCTTAGCTAGCGGGGTTACCTACAATGAGCAGTTCTTC
CASSLASGVTYNEQFF
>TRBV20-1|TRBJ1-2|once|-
TGCAGTGCTCGGTATGGCTACACCTTC
CSARYGYTF
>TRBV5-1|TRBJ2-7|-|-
TGCGCCAGCAGCTTGGTCGGAGAAGAGCAGTACTTC
CASSLVGEEQYF
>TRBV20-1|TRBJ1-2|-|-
TGCTATTCCATGGACCCGAGGGACTATGGCTACACCTTC
CYSMDPRDYGYTF
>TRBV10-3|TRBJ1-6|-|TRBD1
TGTGCCATCAGCGGGGACAGGAGAAGCTCCTATAATTCACCCCTCCACTTT
CAISGDRRSSYNSPLHF
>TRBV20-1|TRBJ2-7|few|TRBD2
TGCAGTGCCCCATCGGCTAGCGGGAGTAACGAGCAGTACTTC
CSAPSASGSNEQYF
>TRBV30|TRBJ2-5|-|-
TGTGCCTGGAGCGGCGTGTCACAAGAGACCCAGTACTTC
CAWSGVSQETQYF
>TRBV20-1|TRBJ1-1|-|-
TGCAGCGACCTGGGACAAGGCTACATGAACACTGAAGCTTTCTTT
CSDLGQGYMNTEAFF
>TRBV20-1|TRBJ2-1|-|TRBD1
TGCAGTGCTTTGCTTCCGGGACAGGGTTTAGATGAGCAGTTCTTC
CSALLPGQGLDEQFF
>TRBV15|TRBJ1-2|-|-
TGTGCCACCAGCATACGGGAGACGGGCTACACCTTC
CATSIRETGYTF
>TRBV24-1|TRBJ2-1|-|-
TGTGCCACCAGTGATCCGTATAGCGATGAGCAGTTCTTC
CATSDPYSDEQFF
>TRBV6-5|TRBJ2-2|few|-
TGTGCCAGCAGTTACTTTAATGGAGCTTCCACCGGGGAGCTGTTTTTT
CASSYFNGASTGELFF
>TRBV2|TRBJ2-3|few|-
TGTGCCAGCTCATGGACAGCCAGCACAGATACGCAGTATTTT
CASSWTASTDTQYF
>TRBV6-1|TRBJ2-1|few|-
TGTGCCAGCAGGGGGCAAGTTGAGCAGTTCTTC
CASRGQVEQFF
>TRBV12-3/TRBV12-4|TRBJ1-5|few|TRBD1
TGTGCCAGCAGTTCCAGAGACAGGGCCCAGCATTTT
CASSSRDRAQHF
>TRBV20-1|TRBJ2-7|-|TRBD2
TGCAGTGCTAGTATTACTAGCGGCTCCTACGAGCAGTACTTC
CSASITSGSYEQYF
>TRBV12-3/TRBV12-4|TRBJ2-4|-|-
TGTGCCAGCAGTTTAGGGGGGCGCGGGGCCAAAAACATTCAGTACTTC
CASSLGGRGAKNIQYF
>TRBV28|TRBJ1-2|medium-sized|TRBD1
TGTGCCAGCAGTCGTTGGACAGGACTTAACTATGGCTACACCTTC
CASSRWTGLNYGYTF
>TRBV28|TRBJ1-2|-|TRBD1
TGTGCCAGCAGTTTTCGGGACAGGCGGGGCTACACCTTC
CASSFRDRRGYTF
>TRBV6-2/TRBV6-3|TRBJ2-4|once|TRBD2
TGTGCCAGCTCCAACCGGGGGGGGGTGTGGGACATTCAGTACTTC
CASSNRGGVWDIQYF